The count of the clone carrying this T cell receptor beta chain is one. These data originate in a study of blood T cell repertoires in COVID-19. About the study: Acute-phase and convalescent COVID-19 samples originated in the United States, Italy and Spain. PBMCs, B-cell-depleted T cells, or T cells provided the cDNA or gDNA that made up the material.

In the original processing: Cell counts per sample came from amplifying reference gene primers. Method: immunoSEQ multiplex PCR; TCRdb's copy keeps in-frame clones and lacks some. That table supplies the V and J calls and clone size; D and trimming were determined from the DNA. The repertoire has 75,000 to 100,000 clones, 81% of them found once; the top ten carry about 4%. V trimming: 2 bases; J trimming: 1 base; junction bases outside the gene matches: 6. In germline, CDR1 is MNHNY, CDR2 SVGAGI (reference sequence). The CDR3 length is 16 residues. The chain employs TRBV6-6 and TRBJ2-5, with 8 bases identical to TRBD1. Sequencing was performed on peripheral blood. The TCR comes from a man in his 60s with acute or convalescent COVID-19. CDR3 residues: CASSYGQGEGQETQYF. The CDR3 DNA is TGTGCCAGCAGTTACGGACAGGGCGAGGGCCAAGAGACCCAGTACTTC.